Below, 20 T cell receptor beta chains from the same sample are listed, as sequenced in a study of cytomegalovirus exposure and HLA in healthy donors. The PCR was carried out with 60 Vbeta primers and 13 Jbeta primers. Profiling relied on immunoSEQ multiplex PCR, and the TCRdb table lists in-frame clones only, not all of them. The sample yields a few hundred thousand clones, 65% to 80% seen once. Sample: PBMCs. The source is a man in his forties or fifties in good health and CMV-seronegative.

The chain links TRBV6-5 to TRBJ2-5; no clear D gene. Germline values: CDR1 MNHEY, CDR2 SVGAGI. This CDR3 comprises 13 residues. V was pared by 0 bases and J by 5 bases, with 7 bases between. The CDR3 bases are TGTGCCAGCAGTTACTCCCAGGTGGAGACCCAGTACTTC. As protein: CASSYSQVETQYF.

The chain combines TRBV27 with TRBJ2-3; 9 nucleotides align to TRBD2. CDR1 is MNHEY, CDR2 SMNVEV, per germline (reference sequence). V was clipped by 5 bases and J by 8 bases; unmatched bases: 8. The CDR3 covers 14 residues. This CDR3 is CASSPSGGFATQYF. The CDR3 bases are TGTGCCAGCAGTCCCAGCGGGGGGTTTGCTACGCAGTATTTT.

The chain uses TRBV7-9 and TRBJ2-3; 9 nucleotides agree with TRBD2. The germline gives CDR1 SEHNR, CDR2 FQNEAQ (reference sequence). Trimming took 5 bases from V and 3 from J; bases not matched to a gene: 18. This CDR3 spans 19 amino acids. The CDR3 loop reads CASSPERKRGSGRTDTQYF. CDR3 sequence (DNA): TGTGCCAGCAGCCCCGAACGGAAGAGGGGGAGCGGGAGGACAGATACGCAGTATTTT.

This clone showed up just a few times. The chain has TRBV7-6 and TRBJ1-2; D may be TRBD1 (5 bases). The CDR3 consists of 15 residues. The V end was cut by 5 bases, the J end by 4 bases, with 17 bases between. Looked up from germline, CDR1 is SGHVS and CDR2 is FNYEAQ. CDR3 nucleotides: TGTGCCAGCAGCCGAACCCGCGACAGCCTCTATGGCTACACCTTC. It yields the protein CASSRTRDSLYGYTF.

This clone was observed a handful of times. The chain is built from TRBV11-2 and TRBJ2-1, with TRBD1 matching over 8 bases. CDR3 size: 16 residues. Germline loops: CDR1 SGHAT, CDR2 FQNNGV. The J segment lost 2 bases and the V segment lost 4 bases, leaving 7 bases of the junction unmatched. CDR3 DNA: TGTGCCAGCAGCTGGGGTGACAGGGGCACCTACAATGAGCAGTTCTTC. This codes for CASSWGDRGTYNEQFF.

The chain employs TRBV5-4 and TRBJ1-2; D may be TRBD1 (6 bases). Trimming took off 4 bases at V and 5 bases at J, with 18 bases between the two ends. This CDR3 contains 15 residues. CDR1 and CDR2 from the germline V gene are SGHNT and YYREEE (reference sequence). As DNA, the CDR3 is TGTGCCAGCAGCACCAATCAACAGGGTTGGTATGGCTACACCTTC. Translating gives CASSTNQQGWYGYTF.

The CDR3 protein is CASSYGGAKDTQYF. CDR3 bases: TGTGCCAGTAGTTACGGGGGGGCCAAAGATACGCAGTATTTT. The V gene is TRBV19, the J gene TRBJ2-3; 8 nucleotides align to TRBD2. Germline loops: CDR1 LNHDA, CDR2 SQIVND (reference sequence). V shed 5 bases and J 5 bases; nucleotides not matched to a gene: 6. The CDR3 extends over 14 amino acids.

V is TRBV7-2 and J is TRBJ1-2, with 9 bases aligning to TRBD1. This CDR3 spans 17 amino acids. V shed 5 bases and J 7 bases; nucleotides not matched to a gene: 17. Germline CDR1 is SGHTA and CDR2 is FQGNSA. The CDR3 DNA sequence: TGTGCCAGCAGCCACCGGGACAGGGCGGAATCCGCCGGTGGCTACACCTTC. Its protein product is CASSHRDRAESAGGYTF.

The chain carries TRBV4-1 and TRBJ2-7; D possibly corresponds to TRBD1 (6 bases). Germline V gene sequence: CDR1 MGHRA, CDR2 YSYEKL. CDR3 length equals 14 residues. V lost 2 bases to trimming and J lost 0 bases, with 8 bases between them. CDR3 sequence (DNA): TGCGCCAGCAGCCAATCGGACAGCTCCTACGAGCAGTACTTC. It yields the protein CASSQSDSSYEQYF.

This clone occurred a few times. The chain joins TRBV7-9 to TRBJ2-7; 7 bases fit TRBD2. This CDR3 spans 19 amino acids. V lost 4 bases and J lost 5; bases outside the gene matches: 23. From germline, CDR1 is SEHNR and CDR2 FQNEAQ (reference sequence). Written as DNA, the CDR3 is TGTGCCAGCAGCTCCCTCGCCTACTCAGCGGGGACCCCCGGGGACGAGCAGTACTTC. It is translated as CASSSLAYSAGTPGDEQYF.

The chain combines TRBV7-6 with TRBJ2-7, with 8 bases matching TRBD2. This CDR3 has 16 residues. Germline CDR1 and CDR2: SGHVS and FNYEAQ. Trimming cost V 1 base and J 4 bases; bases outside gene matches: 9. CDR3 in amino acids: CASSLDDGRAMYEQYF. In nucleotides, the CDR3 is TGTGCCAGCAGCTTAGATGACGGGAGGGCCATGTACGAGCAGTACTTC.

The chain combines TRBV29-1 with TRBJ2-3; 11 bases are shared with TRBD1. There are 16 residues in the CDR3. V trimming: 1 base; J trimming: 7 bases; junction bases outside the gene matches: 10. The germline gives CDR1 SQVTM, CDR2 ANQGSEA. CDR3 residues: CSVEASHRDRGYTQYF. The CDR3 DNA reads TGCAGCGTTGAAGCTTCCCACCGGGACAGGGGGTATACGCAGTATTTT.

V gene TRBV19 combines with J gene TRBJ2-1, with a tentative D call TRBD1 (6 bases). The CDR3 extends over 15 amino acids. Germline V gives CDR1 LNHDA, CDR2 SQIVND (reference sequence). V was pared by 4 bases and J by 0 bases, with 10 bases between. This CDR3 reads CASSSGQSSYNEQFF. The CDR3 region has the DNA TGTGCCAGTAGTAGCGGACAGAGCTCCTACAATGAGCAGTTCTTC.

The chain carries TRBV19 and TRBJ2-7, with D tentatively TRBD1 (6 bases). This CDR3 is 14 amino acids long. V was shortened by 3 bases and J by 4 bases, with 13 bases between the two germline ends. Per germline, CDR1 LNHDA and CDR2 SQIVND (reference sequence). For the CDR3, the DNA is TGTGCCAGTAGTATTAGAACAGGGCCTTACGAGCAGTACTTC. It translates to CASSIRTGPYEQYF.

This chain connects TRBV7-6 to TRBJ2-3; the match to TRBD2 covers 12 bases. V gave up 4 bases and J gave up 5 bases; unmatched junction bases: 4. Per the germline V gene, CDR1 is SGHVS and CDR2 is FNYEAQ. The CDR3 totals 15 residues. CDR3 loop: CASSSSGGAVDTQYF. The CDR3 coding sequence is TGTGCCAGCAGCTCTAGCGGGGGGGCCGTAGATACGCAGTATTTT.

This clone showed up just once. J is TRBJ2-5 and V is TRBV7-6; 8 bases align to TRBD1. The J call may be mistaken, given a closer DNA end match to TRBJ2-7. Germline lookup yields CDR1 SGHVS and CDR2 FNYEAQ. The CDR3 has 12 residues. The CDR3: CASSGQGGEQYF. In nucleotides, the CDR3 is TGTGCCAGCAGTGGACAGGGAGGCGAGCAGTACTTC.

In its sample, this clone was seen a few times. The chain joins TRBV5-1 to TRBJ2-7; perhaps TRBD2 as D (5 bases). V was cut by 7 bases and J by 5 bases, with 22 bases left in between. The CDR3 consists of 15 residues. The germline V gene encodes CDR1 SGHRS and CDR2 YFSETQ. The CDR3 loop reads CASHKEAVGRDEQYF. DNA for the CDR3: TGCGCCAGCCACAAGGAGGCAGTCGGCCGGGACGAGCAGTACTTC.

In its sample, this clone was seen a few times. The chain uses TRBV9 and TRBJ2-7; no definite D call. This CDR3 spans 15 amino acids. V lost 3 bases and J lost 2, with 15 bases in between. Germline V gene data show CDR1 as SGDLS and CDR2 as YYNGEE. The DNA of the CDR3 is TGTGCCAGCAGCGCCAAATCGTCGTCTACCTACGAGCAGTACTTC. As protein: CASSAKSSSTYEQYF.

Concerning this clone: At one end the junction does not follow the germline gene, possibly because of a read error. The chain has TRBV11-2 and TRBJ2-1; 7 nucleotides line up with TRBD1. CDR3 length: 15 residues. Germline V lookup: CDR1 SGHAT, CDR2 FQNNGV. The chain's CDR3 is CASSRAGTVNNDQFF. The CDR3, as DNA: TGTGCCAGCAGCCGAGCCGGGACAGTGAACAATGATCAGTTCTTC. The full variable domain, its missing parts supplied by reference TRBV11-2 and TRBJ2-1, is EAGVAQSPRYKIIEKRQSVAFWCNPISGHATLYWYQQILGQGPKLLIQFQNNGVVDDSQLPKDRFSAERLKGVDSTLKIQPAKLEDSAVYLCASSRAGTVNNDQFFGPGTRLTVL.

The chain couples TRBV7-2 to TRBJ2-1; TRBD2 agrees at 10 bases. This CDR3 comprises 15 residues. The germline V gene encodes CDR1 SGHTA and CDR2 FQGNSA. Germline trimming cut 2 bases from V and 2 bases from J; bases unmatched to any gene: 0. The CDR3 loop reads CASSLLAGAYNEQFF. CDR3 in DNA: TGTGCCAGCAGCTTACTAGCGGGGGCCTACAATGAGCAGTTCTTC. Supplemented by reference TRBV7-2 and TRBJ2-1, the full variable domain reads GAGVSQSPSNKVTEKGKDVELRCDPISGHTALYWYRQSLGQGLEFLIYFQGNSAPDKSGLPSDRFSAERTGGSVSTLTIQRTQQEDSAVYLCASSLLAGAYNEQFFGPGTRLTVL.